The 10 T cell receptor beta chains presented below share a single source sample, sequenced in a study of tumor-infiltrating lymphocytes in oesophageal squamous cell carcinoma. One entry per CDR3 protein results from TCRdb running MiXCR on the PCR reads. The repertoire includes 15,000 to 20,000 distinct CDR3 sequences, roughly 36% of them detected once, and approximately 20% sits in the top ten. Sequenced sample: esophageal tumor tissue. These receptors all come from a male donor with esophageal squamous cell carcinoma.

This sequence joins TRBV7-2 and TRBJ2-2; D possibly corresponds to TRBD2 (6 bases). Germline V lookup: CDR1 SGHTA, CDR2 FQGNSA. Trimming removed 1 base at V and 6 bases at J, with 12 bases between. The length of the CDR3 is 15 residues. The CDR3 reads CASSLGNSGAGELFF. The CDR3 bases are TGTGCCAGCAGCTTAGGAAATAGCGGTGCCGGGGAGCTGTTTTTT.

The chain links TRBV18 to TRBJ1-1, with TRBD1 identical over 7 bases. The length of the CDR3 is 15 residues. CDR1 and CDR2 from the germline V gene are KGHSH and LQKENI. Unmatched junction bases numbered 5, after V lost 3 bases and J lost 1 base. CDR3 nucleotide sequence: TGTGCCAGCTCACCGACAGGGCCCGGGAACACTGAAGCTTTCTTT. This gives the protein CASSPTGPGNTEAFF.

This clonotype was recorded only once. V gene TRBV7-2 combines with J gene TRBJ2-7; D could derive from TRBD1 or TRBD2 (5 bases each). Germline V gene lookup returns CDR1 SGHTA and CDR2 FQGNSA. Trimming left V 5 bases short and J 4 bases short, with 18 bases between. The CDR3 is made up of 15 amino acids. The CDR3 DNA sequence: TGTGCCAGCAGCCACCTCGGGGACGGCGTTTACGAGCAGTACTTC. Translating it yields CASSHLGDGVYEQYF.

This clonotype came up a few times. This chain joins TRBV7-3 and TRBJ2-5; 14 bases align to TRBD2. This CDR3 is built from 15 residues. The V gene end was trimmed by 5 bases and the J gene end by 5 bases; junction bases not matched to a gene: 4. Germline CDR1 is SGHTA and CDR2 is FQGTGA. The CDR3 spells CASSPTSGGGETQYF. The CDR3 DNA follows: TGTGCCAGCAGCCCGACTAGCGGGGGGGGGGAGACCCAGTACTTC.

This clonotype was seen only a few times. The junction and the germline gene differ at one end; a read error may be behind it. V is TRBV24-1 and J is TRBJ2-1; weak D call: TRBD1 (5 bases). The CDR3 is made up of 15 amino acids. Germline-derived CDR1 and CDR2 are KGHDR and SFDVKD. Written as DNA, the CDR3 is TGTGCCACCAGTGATGGGCAGGGAAGAAATTCACCCCTCCACTTC. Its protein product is CATSDGQGRNSPLHF.

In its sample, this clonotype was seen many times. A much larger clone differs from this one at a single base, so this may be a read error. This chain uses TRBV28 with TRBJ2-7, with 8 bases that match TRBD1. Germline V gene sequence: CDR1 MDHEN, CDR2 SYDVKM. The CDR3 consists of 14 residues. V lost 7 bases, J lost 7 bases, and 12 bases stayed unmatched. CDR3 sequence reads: CASTRDRPYNEQYF. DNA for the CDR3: TGTGCCAGCACCCGGGACAGGCCCTACAATGAGCAGTACTTC.

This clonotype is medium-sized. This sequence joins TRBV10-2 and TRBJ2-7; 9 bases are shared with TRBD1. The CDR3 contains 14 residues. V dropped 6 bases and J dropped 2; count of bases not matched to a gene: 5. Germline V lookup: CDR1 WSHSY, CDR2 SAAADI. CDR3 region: CASSLTGGPYEQYF. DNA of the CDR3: TGCGCCAGCAGCCTTACAGGGGGCCCCTACGAGCAGTACTTC.

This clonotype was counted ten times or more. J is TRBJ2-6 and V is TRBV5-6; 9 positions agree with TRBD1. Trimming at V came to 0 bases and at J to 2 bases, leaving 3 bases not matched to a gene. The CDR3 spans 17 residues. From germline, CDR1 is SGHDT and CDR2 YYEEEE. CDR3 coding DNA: TGTGCCAGCAGCTTGGTGGGACAGGGAACTGGGGCCAACGTCCTGACTTTC. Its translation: CASSLVGQGTGANVLTF.

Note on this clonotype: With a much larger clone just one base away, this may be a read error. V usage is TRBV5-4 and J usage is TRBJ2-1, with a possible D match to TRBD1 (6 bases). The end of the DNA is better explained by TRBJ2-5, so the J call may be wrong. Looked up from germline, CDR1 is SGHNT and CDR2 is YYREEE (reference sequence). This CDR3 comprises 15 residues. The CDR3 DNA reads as TGTGCCAGCAGTTCTACCGGGACAAGGGAGGAGACCCAGTACTTC. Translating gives CASSSTGTREETQYF.

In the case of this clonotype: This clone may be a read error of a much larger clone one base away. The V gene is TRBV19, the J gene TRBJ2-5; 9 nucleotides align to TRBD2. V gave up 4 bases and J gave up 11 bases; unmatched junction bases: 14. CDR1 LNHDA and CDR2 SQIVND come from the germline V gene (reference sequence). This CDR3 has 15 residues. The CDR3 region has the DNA TGTGCCAGTAGTACATCGGGACTAGCATACAATGAGCAGTACTTC. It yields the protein CASSTSGLAYNEQYF.